Listed here are 26 T cell receptor beta chains from one sample, sequenced in a study of T-cell reconstitution after alpha-beta-depleted transplantation in children. Unique molecular identifiers tagged the TCRbeta library. TCRdb fed the PCR reads into MiXCR, producing one record per CDR3 protein. The sample lists a few hundred thousand distinct CDR3 sequences, approximately 13% occurring once. Here the sequenced sample was PBMCs, mostly from graft donor cells, taken 360 days after TCRalphabeta/CD19-depleted stem cell transplant. These TCRs come from a male patient between 10 and 17 years old who had a stem cell transplant for acute myeloid leukemia, so the T cells may come from the graft donor.

V gene TRBV7-3 combines with J gene TRBJ2-1; D gene ambiguous. The CDR3 spans 16 residues. Germline-derived CDR1 and CDR2 are SGHTA and FQGTGA. V was clipped by 5 bases and J by 5 bases, with 19 bases between them. CDR3 nucleotides: TGTGCCAGCAGCCCTTCCCAGGTGCCGTACCACAATGAGCAGTTCTTC. Translation: CASSPSQVPYHNEQFF.

Many counts were recorded for this clonotype. The chain has TRBV7-8 and TRBJ2-2; 10 nucleotides match TRBD2. CDR1 SGHVS and CDR2 FQNEAQ come from the germline V gene. CDR3 size: 19 residues. The V and J ends lost 1 base and 7 bases, in that order; junction bases with no gene match: 15. CDR3 bases: TGTGCCAGCAGCTTAGTGGTCCAGCGGGAGGGCCGGTTTGGCGGGGAGCTGTTTTTT. It yields the protein CASSLVVQREGRFGGELFF. The full variable domain, completed using reference TRBV7-8 and TRBJ2-2, is GAGVSQSPRYKVAKRGQDVALRCDPISGHVSLFWYQQALGQGPEFLTYFQNEAQLDKSGLPSDRFFAERPEGSVSTLKIQRTQQEDSAVYLCASSLVVQREGRFGGELFFGEGSRLTVL.

The genes are TRBV7-2 and TRBJ2-3; D call uncertain. Germline values: CDR1 SGHTA, CDR2 FQGNSA. The CDR3 is made up of 15 amino acids. Trimming stripped 5 bases from V and 2 bases from J, with 14 bases between. The CDR3 sequence is CASSPIPTYTDTQYF. In nucleotides, the CDR3 is TGTGCCAGCAGCCCGATCCCTACTTACACAGATACGCAGTATTTT.

This clonotype has ten or more counts. The CDR3 is CASSSSPSGRAGEQYF. The CDR3 nucleotides are TGCGCCAGCAGCTCAAGCCCTAGCGGGAGGGCCGGGGAGCAGTACTTC. The rearrangement links TRBV5-1 to TRBJ2-7, with 12 bases matching TRBD2. J was trimmed by 7 bases and V by 3 bases; bases with no gene match: 11. This CDR3 is 16 amino acids long. Germline lookup yields CDR1 SGHRS and CDR2 YFSETQ. Combining the CDR3 with reference TRBV5-1 and TRBJ2-7 gives the whole variable domain KAGVTQTPRYLIKTRGQQVTLSCSPISGHRSVSWYQQTPGQGLQFLFEYFSETQRNKGNFPGRFSGRQFSNSRSEMNVSTLELGDSALYLCASSSSPSGRAGEQYFGPGTRLTVT.

This clonotype was seen ten or more times. This chain joins TRBV18 and TRBJ2-5, with D unclear. This CDR3 comprises 13 residues. Trimming pared 2 bases from V and 3 bases from J, leaving 7 bases between. Per germline, CDR1 KGHSH and CDR2 LQKENI. CDR3 coding DNA: TGTGCCAGCTCACCAGGGTTCGAAGAGACCCAGTACTTC. Translation: CASSPGFEETQYF.

This clonotype was observed a handful of times. The genes are TRBV30 and TRBJ2-1; 8 nucleotides align to TRBD2. Germline-derived CDR1 and CDR2 are GTSNPN and SVGIG (reference sequence). Trimming at V came to 3 bases and at J to 4 bases, leaving 2 bases not matched to a gene. The CDR3 contains 13 residues. The CDR3 sequence: CAWRASGYNEQFF. As DNA, the CDR3 is TGTGCCTGGAGGGCTAGCGGGTACAATGAGCAGTTCTTC. Full variable domain (missing parts from reference TRBV30 and TRBJ2-1): SQTIHQWPATLVQPVGSPLSLECTVEGTSNPNLYWYRQAAGRGLQLLFYSVGIGQISSEVPQNLSASRPQDRQFILSSKKLLLSDSGFYLCAWRASGYNEQFFGPGTRLTVL.

The chain is built from TRBV12-3 or TRBV12-4 and TRBJ2-3; D is unresolved. V was clipped by 1 base and J by 4 bases, with 9 bases between them. CDR3 length: 14 residues. CDR3 region: CASSLGESSDTQYF. The CDR3 DNA is TGTGCCAGCAGTTTAGGAGAGAGTTCAGATACGCAGTATTTT.

The chain couples TRBV5-1 to TRBJ2-7; possibly TRBD1 for D (6 bases). Trimming shortened V by 0 bases and J by 3 bases, and 10 bases separated the two germline ends. Germline V CDR1 and CDR2: SGHRS, YFSETQ. This CDR3 region has 14 residues. The CDR3 sequence is CASSLGGQLYEQYF. The CDR3 DNA follows: TGCGCCAGCAGCTTGGGGGGACAACTCTACGAGCAGTACTTC.

The sample holds many counts of this clonotype. The chain uses TRBV29-1 and TRBJ2-2; the D is unclear. CDR1 and CDR2 from the germline V gene are SQVTM and ANQGSEA. CDR3 length: 13 amino acids. Trimming shortened V by 4 bases and J by 5 bases, and 11 bases separated the two germline ends. The CDR3 reads CSVAVGMTGELFF. CDR3 DNA sequence: TGCAGCGTTGCTGTAGGGATGACCGGGGAGCTGTTTTTT.

This clonotype was detected many times. This chain joins TRBV15 and TRBJ2-1; either TRBD1 or TRBD2 may fit D (6 bases each). The CDR3 is 17 amino acids. Germline-derived CDR1 and CDR2 are LNHNV and YYDKDF (reference sequence). Between the trimmed V and J ends, which lost 0 bases and 7 bases, there was a span of 19 bases. The CDR3 nucleotides read TGTGCCACCAGCAGAGACGCGGCAGACAGAGGGGGGAATGAGCAGTTCTTC. Its translation is CATSRDAADRGGNEQFF.

The gene calls are TRBV29-1 and TRBJ2-4, with TRBD1 matching over 7 bases. CDR1 is SQVTM and CDR2 is ANQGSEA in the germline V gene. The J segment lost 4 bases and the V segment lost 7 bases, leaving 7 bases of the junction unmatched. This CDR3 region has 13 residues. CDR3 amino acids: CSAGQPEKNIQYF. Written as DNA, the CDR3 is TGCAGCGCGGGACAGCCTGAGAAAAACATTCAGTACTTC.

The chain links TRBV9 to TRBJ2-7; 8 bases fit TRBD1. J gave up 0 bases and V 5 bases, and 4 bases lay outside the gene matches. This CDR3 comprises 14 residues. CDR1 SGDLS and CDR2 YYNGEE come from the germline V gene. CDR3 sequence reads: CASSGGQGSYEQYF. CDR3 nucleotide sequence: TGTGCCAGCAGTGGAGGACAGGGCTCCTACGAGCAGTACTTC.

This clonotype was seen at least ten times. The chain is built from TRBV27 and TRBJ2-2, with D possibly being TRBD2 (5 bases). The CDR3 spans 14 residues. V lost 4 bases and J 1 base, leaving 7 bases between the germline ends. CDR1 is MNHEY, CDR2 SMNVEV, per germline (reference sequence). This CDR3 is CASSSDWNTGELFF. The CDR3 DNA follows: TGTGCCAGCAGTTCGGACTGGAACACCGGGGAGCTGTTTTTT.

The V gene is TRBV28, the J gene TRBJ1-1; unclear D gene. The CDR3 extends over 13 amino acids. Germline V gene data show CDR1 as MDHEN and CDR2 as SYDVKM. Trimming took 8 bases from V and 5 from J, leaving 15 bases between them. Here the CDR3 reads CASSKRIKTEAFF. In nucleotides, the CDR3 is TGTGCCAGCTCCAAAAGAATAAAGACTGAAGCTTTCTTT.

This clonotype was found a few times. The chain joins TRBV20-1 to TRBJ2-7; D unresolved. Trimming stripped 0 bases from V and 1 base from J, with 7 bases between. The CDR3 contains 13 residues. Germline CDR1 DFQATT, CDR2 SNEGSKA (reference sequence). CDR3 in amino acids: CSARDRYSYEQYF. In nucleotides, the CDR3 is TGCAGTGCTAGAGACCGATATTCCTACGAGCAGTACTTC.

This clonotype showed up just a few times. This sequence joins TRBV20-1 and TRBJ2-7; 7 bases fit TRBD2. The CDR3 has 14 residues. The V gene end was trimmed by 7 bases and the J gene end by 0 bases; junction bases not matched to a gene: 9. Germline V gives CDR1 DFQATT, CDR2 SNEGSKA (reference sequence). The CDR3 DNA follows: TGCAGTGGATTCAAACCGGGAGGCTCCTACGAGCAGTACTTC. Translation gives CSGFKPGGSYEQYF.

There are a few counts of this clonotype. The chain has TRBV5-1 and TRBJ2-7, with 12 nucleotides matching TRBD1. This CDR3 has 15 residues. V lost 2 bases, J lost 5 bases, and 5 bases stayed unmatched. Germline V gene lookup returns CDR1 SGHRS and CDR2 YFSETQ. CDR3 amino acids: CASSFRDRGRNEQYF. The CDR3 nucleotides are TGCGCCAGCAGCTTCCGGGACAGGGGGCGGAACGAGCAGTACTTC. Together with reference TRBV5-1 and TRBJ2-7, the CDR3 gives the full variable domain: KAGVTQTPRYLIKTRGQQVTLSCSPISGHRSVSWYQQTPGQGLQFLFEYFSETQRNKGNFPGRFSGRQFSNSRSEMNVSTLELGDSALYLCASSFRDRGRNEQYFGPGTRLTVT.

The chain employs TRBV2 and TRBJ1-3; no clear D gene. Trimming took 4 bases from V and 2 from J, leaving 15 bases between them. The CDR3 loop spans 16 amino acids. Germline V CDR1 and CDR2: SNHLY, FYNNEI. The CDR3 spells CASSGPRKVAGNTIYF. The DNA for the CDR3 is TGTGCCAGCAGTGGCCCGAGGAAGGTAGCTGGAAACACCATATATTTT.

The sample holds a few counts of this clonotype. V gene TRBV28 combines with J gene TRBJ2-3; TRBD2 is a possible D gene (7 bases). Trimming stripped 8 bases from V and 2 bases from J, with 11 bases between. The germline V gene encodes CDR1 MDHEN and CDR2 SYDVKM. CDR3 length: 13 amino acids. The CDR3 sequence is CASGRGFTDTQYF. CDR3 nucleotides: TGTGCCAGCGGGAGGGGGTTCACAGATACGCAGTATTTT.

This clonotype was detected ten times or more. The CDR3 spells CASSVAQHYGYTF. In nucleotides, the CDR3 is TGTGCCAGCAGCGTAGCGCAGCACTATGGCTACACCTTC. The rearrangement links TRBV9 to TRBJ1-2, with D hard to call. Deletions cut 0 bases from V and 3 bases from J, with 6 bases between. Per germline, CDR1 SGDLS and CDR2 YYNGEE. The CDR3 loop spans 13 amino acids.

The chain uses TRBV10-3 and TRBJ2-2, with D perhaps matching TRBD1 (5 bases). Germline CDR1 ENHRY, CDR2 SYGVKD. V lost 2 bases and J 2 bases, leaving 12 bases between the germline ends. This CDR3 is built from 16 residues. The CDR3 region is CAISEIRQGNTGELFF. As DNA, the CDR3 is TGTGCCATCAGTGAGATCAGGCAGGGCAACACCGGGGAGCTGTTTTTT.

J is TRBJ2-7 and V is TRBV7-2; 8 nucleotides agree with TRBD1. This CDR3 comprises 16 residues. The germline CDR1 and CDR2 sequences are SGHTA and FQGNSA. Trimming cost V 4 bases and J 0 bases; bases outside gene matches: 8. CDR3 region: CASSSTGGRSSYEQYF. The CDR3 bases are TGTGCCAGCAGCTCTACAGGGGGGAGGAGCTCCTACGAGCAGTACTTC.

This clonotype was seen ten or more times. The CDR3 sequence is CASREGVGNEQFF. The CDR3 DNA follows: TGCGCCAGCCGGGAGGGAGTAGGGAATGAGCAGTTCTTC. The chain recombines TRBV10-2 with TRBJ2-1; 8 bases are shared with TRBD2. V was pared by 8 bases and J by 7 bases, with 7 bases of the junction left unmatched. The CDR3 consists of 13 residues. The V gene's germline CDR1 is WSHSY and CDR2 SAAADI.

This clonotype appeared many times. This rearrangement joins TRBV20-1 to TRBJ2-3, with TRBD2 matching over 11 bases. CDR1 and CDR2 from the germline V gene are DFQATT and SNEGSKA (reference sequence). The V and J ends lost 0 bases and 5 bases, in that order; junction bases with no gene match: 7. This CDR3 region has 16 residues. The DNA of the CDR3 is TGCAGTGCTAGAGATACTAGCGGGAGTGTTGTAGATACGCAGTATTTT. Translating it yields CSARDTSGSVVDTQYF.

This clonotype was recorded a few times. This chain uses TRBV29-1 with TRBJ2-1; perhaps D is TRBD1 or TRBD2 (5 bases each). This CDR3 has 12 amino acids. CDR1 is SQVTM and CDR2 is ANQGSEA in the germline V gene. The V end was cut by 8 bases, the J end by 10 bases, with 18 bases between. The CDR3 DNA follows: TGCAGCACCCGGGACCCGCTTTGGGAGCAGTTCTTC. Protein product: CSTRDPLWEQFF.

This clonotype was seen only a few times. J is TRBJ2-5 and V is TRBV28; 9 positions agree with TRBD2. The trim removed 2 bases at V and 9 bases at J, leaving 7 bases unmatched. CDR3 length: 14 residues. Germline values: CDR1 MDHEN, CDR2 SYDVKM. The CDR3 protein is CASSLSGGTLAQYF. DNA for the CDR3: TGTGCCAGCAGTTTAAGCGGGGGGACCTTGGCCCAGTACTTC.